The TCR beta chain described here comes from a study of cytomegalovirus exposure and HLA in healthy donors. Whole-study results and caveats: Segments of the TCR beta V type were, in most cases, productive about 90% or about 30% of the time in an earlier analysis.

PCR was performed using 60 Vbeta and 13 Jbeta primers. TCRdb's table, derived via immunoSEQ multiplex PCR, lists solely in-frame clones and lacks some. The sample consists of about 94,000 clones, more than 60% of them appearing once. Nominally healthy donors were sampled, though unrecorded immune exposures were likely. CDR1 is SGHTA and CDR2 is FQGNSA in the germline V gene. This CDR3 has 14 residues. With 3 bases removed from V and 4 bases from J, the gap between germline ends came to 10 bases. In regard to this clone: The target antigen is unknown.

The V call is TRBV7-2, the J call TRBJ1-5; D remains unclear. What was sequenced was PBMCs. This clonotype was sampled from a man in his thirties or forties in good health and CMV-seronegative. The CDR3 DNA reads as TGTGCCAGCAGCTTTCTCGGGATTAATCAGCCCCAGCATTTT. Translating gives CASSFLGINQPQHF.